This T cell receptor beta chain was identified during a study of T-cell reconstitution after alpha-beta-depleted transplantation in children. Study-wide findings and caveats: After transplant, at about two months, alpha-beta T cells were reportedly derived from several hundred expanded graft clones.

V was trimmed by 6 bases and J by 0 bases, leaving 12 bases between them. The CDR3 spans 15 residues. Germline CDR1 reads MDHEN; CDR2 reads SYDVKM. The table lists this clonotype with many counts. Its antigen is as yet unknown. Construction of the TCRbeta library involved unique molecular identifiers. One entry per CDR3 protein, called by TCRdb with MiXCR from the PCR reads. The data contain about 980,000 distinct CDR3 sequences, about 29% of them singletons. The sequencing here drew on PBMCs, mostly from graft donor cells, taken 360 days after TCRalphabeta/CD19-depleted stem cell transplant. The chain recombines TRBV28 with TRBJ2-1, with D unclear. The sequence was obtained from a boy under two years old who had a stem cell transplant for SCID, so the T cells may come from the graft donor. The CDR3 loop reads CASSPRPSSYNEQFF. The CDR3 region has the DNA TGTGCCAGCAGCCCACGGCCCAGCTCCTACAATGAGCAGTTCTTC. The full variable domain, with the rest looked up from reference TRBV28 and TRBJ2-1, is DVKVTQSSRYLVKRTGEKVFLECVQDMDHENMFWYRQDPGLGLRLIYFSYDVKMKEKGDIPEGYSVSREKKERFSLILESASTNQTSMYLCASSPRPSSYNEQFFGPGTRLTVL.